Shown below are 6 T cell receptor beta chains from a single sample sequenced in a study of cytomegalovirus exposure and HLA in healthy donors (dated by TCRdb to 2016 to 2017). Library prep was done by the immunoSEQ multiplex PCR assay. TCRdb carries this immuneACCESS record with in-frame sequences only. Its versions omit some clonotypes, under half of them owing to an unresolved V gene in the studies checked, with the rest unexplained. The sample records about 140,000 clones, around 85% of which are singletons. The top ten clonotypes cover roughly 3% of the sample. Sequencing used PBMCs. The origin of the receptors is a man between 18 and 29 years old in good health and CMV-seronegative.

This chain's CDR3 is CASSQVGTSGGVTDTQYF. CDR3 nucleotides: TGTGCCAGCAGCCAGGTCGGGACTAGCGGGGGGGTCACAGATACGCAGTATTTT. The V and J genes are TRBV4-2 and TRBJ2-3, with 16 positions matching TRBD2. Germline trimming cut 3 bases from V and 2 bases from J; bases unmatched to any gene: 5. This CDR3 has 18 residues. CDR1 is LGHNA, CDR2 YNFKEQ, per germline.

The chain joins TRBV28 to TRBJ2-5, with TRBD1 as a possible D gene (5 bases). CDR1 and CDR2 from the germline V gene are MDHEN and SYDVKM. This CDR3 region has 17 residues. The V and J ends lost 2 bases and 5 bases respectively, with 21 bases between them. The CDR3 is CASSLGFQGRLHETQYF. CDR3 DNA sequence: TGTGCCAGCAGTTTAGGGTTTCAGGGTAGACTTCATGAGACCCAGTACTTC.

The chain carries TRBV7-9 and TRBJ2-7; D possibly corresponds to TRBD2 (5 bases). Germline assignment: CDR1 SEHNR and CDR2 FQNEAQ (reference sequence). V lost 5 bases and J 6 bases, leaving 23 bases between the germline ends. The CDR3 runs to 16 residues. The CDR3 nucleotides are TGTGCCAGCAGCCCTGGGAGTGACCGCGAGGACGCCGAGCAGTACTTC. It encodes CASSPGSDREDAEQYF.

The chain is built from TRBV5-1 and TRBJ1-4; 8 bases align to TRBD1. The CDR3 consists of 13 residues. The germline V gene has CDR1 SGHRS and CDR2 YFSETQ. Trimming at V came to 5 bases and at J to 8 bases, leaving 5 bases not matched to a gene. CDR3 nucleotide sequence: TGCGCCAGCAGTACGGACAGGGACGAAAAACTGTTTTTT. Translating gives CASSTDRDEKLFF. The variable domain in full, with the rest retrieved from reference TRBV5-1 and TRBJ1-4, is KAGVTQTPRYLIKTRGQQVTLSCSPISGHRSVSWYQQTPGQGLQFLFEYFSETQRNKGNFPGRFSGRQFSNSRSEMNVSTLELGDSALYLCASSTDRDEKLFFGSGTQLSVL.

In its sample, this clone was seen a few times. The V call is TRBV7-9, the J call TRBJ1-2; possibly TRBD1 for D (5 bases). The CDR3 has 14 residues. Trimming shortened V by 5 bases and J by 4 bases, and 14 bases separated the two germline ends. Germline V CDR1 and CDR2: SEHNR, FQNEAQ (reference sequence). The DNA for the CDR3 is TGTGCCAGCAGCCCGCGGACCGACAGCTATGGCTACACCTTC. It yields the protein CASSPRTDSYGYTF.

The chain employs TRBV19 and TRBJ2-3; perhaps TRBD2 as D (5 bases). This CDR3 is built from 13 residues. Trimming pared 7 bases from V and 3 bases from J, leaving 11 bases between. The V gene's germline CDR1 is LNHDA and CDR2 SQIVND (reference sequence). The CDR3 reads CASISTGTDTQYF. CDR3 coding DNA: TGTGCCAGTATTTCCACGGGAACAGATACGCAGTATTTT.